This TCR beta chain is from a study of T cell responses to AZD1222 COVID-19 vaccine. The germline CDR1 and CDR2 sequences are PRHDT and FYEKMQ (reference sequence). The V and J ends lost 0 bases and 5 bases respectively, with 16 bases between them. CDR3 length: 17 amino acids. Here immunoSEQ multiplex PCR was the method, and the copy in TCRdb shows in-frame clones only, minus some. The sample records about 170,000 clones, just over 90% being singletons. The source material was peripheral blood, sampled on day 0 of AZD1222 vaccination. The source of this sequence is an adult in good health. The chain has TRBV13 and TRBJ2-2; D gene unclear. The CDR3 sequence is CASSLGQRANGTGELFF. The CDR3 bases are TGTGCCAGCAGCTTAGGCCAAAGGGCCAACGGGACCGGGGAGCTGTTTTTT.